Below, 32 T cell receptor beta chains from the same sample are listed, as sequenced in a study of blood T cells in healthy people across ages. A second PCR, run for roughly 7 to 12 cycles, used a sample-barcoded 5' primer plus a J-beta primer mix. TCRdb reanalysed the 5' RACE reads using MiXCR and keeps one entry per CDR3 protein. The sample contains hundreds of thousands of distinct CDR3 sequences, 46% of which appear only once. What was sequenced was blood. These receptors originate from an older man in good health.

This clonotype was picked up many times. V usage is TRBV20-1 and J usage is TRBJ2-5, with unresolved D. Germline CDR1 is DFQATT and CDR2 is SNEGSKA (reference sequence). The CDR3 has 12 amino acids. V lost 2 bases and J lost 5, with 9 bases in between. Here the CDR3 reads CSARLPSETQYF. The CDR3 coding sequence is TGCAGTGCTAGACTTCCCTCGGAGACCCAGTACTTC.

This clonotype was counted a few times. The chain uses TRBV20-1 and TRBJ2-5; D is unresolved. V shed 1 base and J shed 5 bases, with 11 bases lying between them. The length of the CDR3 is 13 residues. CDR1 and CDR2 from the germline V gene are DFQATT and SNEGSKA (reference sequence). CDR3 region: CSARVASRETQYF. In DNA form, the CDR3 reads TGCAGTGCTAGAGTGGCCTCTAGGGAGACCCAGTACTTC.

The CDR3 region has the DNA TGCGCCAGCAGCCTAAAGGAGGCCCAAGAGACCCAGTACTTC. Protein sequence: CASSLKEAQETQYF. The chain is built from TRBV5-1 and TRBJ2-5, with a tentative D call TRBD2 (5 bases). V lost 4 bases and J 1 base, leaving 11 bases between the germline ends. Germline loops: CDR1 SGHRS, CDR2 YFSETQ. The CDR3 runs to 14 residues. Full variable domain (remainder filled in from reference TRBV5-1 and TRBJ2-5): KAGVTQTPRYLIKTRGQQVTLSCSPISGHRSVSWYQQTPGQGLQFLFEYFSETQRNKGNFPGRFSGRQFSNSRSEMNVSTLELGDSALYLCASSLKEAQETQYFGPGTRLLVL.

This clonotype has only a few counts. The gene calls are TRBV3-1 and TRBJ2-7, with a possible D match to TRBD1 (7 bases). Trimming shortened V by 0 bases and J by 3 bases, and 18 bases separated the two germline ends. Looked up from germline, CDR1 is LGHDT and CDR2 is YNNKEL (reference sequence). This CDR3 is 17 amino acids long. Here the CDR3 DNA reads TGTGCCAGCAGCCAAGATCGCGGGACAGAGAGTTACTACGAGCAGTACTTC. Protein sequence: CASSQDRGTESYYEQYF.

For this clonotype: This may be a read error: a much more frequent sequence differs by one nucleotide. The chain combines TRBV10-3 with TRBJ2-7, with D maybe TRBD1 (5 bases). The V end lost 4 bases, the J end lost 5 bases, and 12 bases lay between the germline ends. Germline-derived CDR1 and CDR2 are ENHRY and SYGVKD. This CDR3 has 13 amino acids. The CDR3 DNA is TGTGCCATCAGTGGAGGACAAAGCGACGAGCAGTACTTC. Protein: CAISGGQSDEQYF.

CDR3 coding DNA: TGTGCCAGCAGCCAAGGGAAGGGTTTCACTGAAGCTTTCTTT. It encodes CASSQGKGFTEAFF. The chain is built from TRBV4-2 and TRBJ1-1; no reliable D call. Germline V gene lookup returns CDR1 LGHNA and CDR2 YNFKEQ. The CDR3 extends over 14 amino acids. Trimming removed 1 base from V and 4 bases from J, with 10 bases in between.

This chain joins TRBV6-9 and TRBJ1-5, with a weak D call TRBD1 (5 bases). CDR3 length: 13 residues. Germline V lookup: CDR1 MNHGY, CDR2 SVAAGI. CDR3 sequence: CVLRGVRNQPQHF. DNA of the CDR3: TGTGTCCTTCGGGGGGTTCGCAATCAGCCCCAGCATTTT.

The chain recombines TRBV7-6 with TRBJ2-7; 7 bases agree with TRBD1. CDR1 SGHVS and CDR2 FNYEAQ come from the germline V gene. J was trimmed by 5 bases and V by 5 bases; bases with no gene match: 6. The CDR3 is 13 amino acids. The CDR3 region has the DNA TGTGCCAGCAGCGGTTGGCAGGGGGACGAGCAGTACTTC. Translation: CASSGWQGDEQYF.

This clonotype appeared a few times. The rearrangement links TRBV3-1 to TRBJ2-1; 8 bases are a match to TRBD2. Germline CDR1 and CDR2: LGHDT and YNNKEL (reference sequence). This CDR3 region has 17 residues. Trimming cost V 0 bases and J 4 bases; bases outside gene matches: 8. The CDR3 DNA reads TGTGCCAGCAGCCAAGACCGGAGTAGCGGGATTTACAATGAGCAGTTCTTC. Protein: CASSQDRSSGIYNEQFF.

Here the CDR3 DNA reads TGTGCCAGCAGTGCTCCCGGGACCCCCTACGAGCAGTACTTC. This sequence encodes CASSAPGTPYEQYF. The chain recombines TRBV28 with TRBJ2-4; D tentatively reads TRBD1 or TRBD2 (5 bases each). TRBJ2-7 matches the DNA end more closely, so the J call is doubtful. Per germline, CDR1 MDHEN and CDR2 SYDVKM. The CDR3 has 14 amino acids.

The chain employs TRBV6-2 or TRBV6-3 and TRBJ2-5; maybe TRBD2 (6 bases). Germline V gene lookup returns CDR1 MNHEY and CDR2 SVGEGT. The CDR3 sequence is 14 residues long. Deletions cut 4 bases from V and 3 bases from J, with 12 bases between. CDR3 nucleotides: TGTGCCAGCAGTTTCGGGACTCGAGAAGAGACCCAGTACTTC. As protein: CASSFGTREETQYF.

In this sample, this clonotype turned up a few times. The rearrangement joins TRBV20-1 to TRBJ2-7, with D unclear. Trimming took 4 bases from V and 0 from J, leaving 13 bases between them. Germline assignment: CDR1 DFQATT and CDR2 SNEGSKA (reference sequence). This CDR3 contains 14 residues. CDR3 sequence: CSATNQLNSYEQYF. DNA for the CDR3: TGCAGTGCTACCAACCAACTCAACTCCTACGAGCAGTACTTC.

The J gene is TRBJ2-3, the V gene TRBV30; 13 bases agree with TRBD2. Per the germline V gene, CDR1 is GTSNPN and CDR2 is SVGIG (reference sequence). This CDR3 has 18 residues. The J segment lost 1 base and the V segment lost 2 bases, leaving 9 bases of the junction unmatched. CDR3 sequence: CAWSLGLAGAGGTDTQYF. CDR3 DNA sequence: TGTGCCTGGAGTCTCGGACTAGCGGGAGCCGGGGGCACAGATACGCAGTATTTT. The whole variable domain, filled in from reference TRBV30 and TRBJ2-3, reads SQTIHQWPATLVQPVGSPLSLECTVEGTSNPNLYWYRQAAGRGLQLLFYSVGIGQISSEVPQNLSASRPQDRQFILSSKKLLLSDSGFYLCAWSLGLAGAGGTDTQYFGPGTRLTVL.

The rearrangement links TRBV12-3 or TRBV12-4 to TRBJ2-4; no firm D call. V was pared by 5 bases and J by 11 bases, with 10 bases between. The CDR3 consists of 11 residues. CDR3 nucleotides: TGTGCCAGCAGTCTAGGCGGCTTTCAGTACTTC. Its translation: CASSLGGFQYF.

This chain connects TRBV29-1 to TRBJ2-5; 9 nucleotides match TRBD1. With the DNA end fitting TRBJ2-7 better, the J assignment may be wrong. The CDR3 has 14 amino acids. Looked up from germline, CDR1 is SQVTM and CDR2 is ANQGSEA. The CDR3 DNA reads as TGCAGCGTTGAAGGGACGGGACAGGGTTACGAGCAGTACTTC. It is translated as CSVEGTGQGYEQYF.

The chain is built from TRBV5-1 and TRBJ2-7, with D unclear. This CDR3 comprises 13 residues. The V end was cut by 4 bases, the J end by 1 base, with 9 bases between. Germline loops: CDR1 SGHRS, CDR2 YFSETQ. Here the CDR3 DNA reads TGCGCCAGCAGCGCACCTACGTCCTACGAGCAGTACTTC. This encodes CASSAPTSYEQYF.

The CDR3 loop is CASSLFLAGANVLTF. DNA for the CDR3: TGTGCCAGCAGCTTATTCTTGGCTGGGGCCAACGTCCTGACTTTC. This chain uses TRBV7-2 with TRBJ2-6; D not certain. Germline V CDR1 and CDR2: SGHTA, FQGNSA. Trimming removed 2 bases from V and 2 bases from J, with 7 bases in between. The CDR3 is made up of 15 amino acids.

The table lists this clonotype with many counts. The gene calls are TRBV13 and TRBJ2-1; D gene uncertain. V lost 5 bases to trimming and J lost 8 bases, with 13 bases between them. Germline assignment: CDR1 PRHDT and CDR2 FYEKMQ (reference sequence). This CDR3 comprises 13 residues. The CDR3, as DNA: TGTGCCAGCAGCCCCACGAGTCTGCATGAGCAGTTCTTC. It codes for CASSPTSLHEQFF.

This chain joins TRBV21-1 and TRBJ2-1; the listed D gene, TRBD1, was not tested against the DNA. TRBV21-1 is a pseudogene locus. The CDR3 is made up of 16 amino acids. As DNA, the CDR3 is TGTGCCAGCAGCAATCGCCGGGACAGGGTTAGGAATGAGCAGTTCTTC. Translated, it gives CASSNRRDRVRNEQFF.

This chain joins TRBV6-6 and TRBJ1-6; no definite D call. The ends were cut back, 0 bases at V and 10 bases at J, with 10 bases in the middle. The CDR3 is 14 amino acids. Germline V gene lookup returns CDR1 MNHNY and CDR2 SVGAGI (reference sequence). Written as DNA, the CDR3 is TGTGCCAGCAGTTACTCGTATCTCTCGTCACCCCTCCACTTT. Encoded protein: CASSYSYLSSPLHF.

J is TRBJ1-1 and V is TRBV20-1, with D possibly being TRBD1 (5 bases). Germline CDR1 reads DFQATT; CDR2 reads SNEGSKA (reference sequence). The CDR3 has 13 residues. The V gene lost 2 bases and the J gene lost 7 bases, with 14 bases spanning the gap. This CDR3 reads CSARRPGSGEAFF. CDR3 in DNA: TGCAGTGCTAGAAGACCAGGGAGCGGTGAAGCTTTCTTT.

The chain employs TRBV5-6 and TRBJ2-7, with 8 bases that match TRBD1. The CDR3 loop spans 16 amino acids. Losses at the gene ends were 4 bases for V and 1 base for J; bases not matched to a gene: 10. Germline CDR1 reads SGHDT; CDR2 reads YYEEEE. The DNA for the CDR3 is TGTGCCAGCAGCCCGGACAGGGTAGCCCGGTCCTACGAGCAGTACTTC. Its translation: CASSPDRVARSYEQYF.

This clonotype has only a few counts. This sequence joins TRBV10-3 and TRBJ1-4, with D possibly matching TRBD1 (5 bases). CDR1 is ENHRY, CDR2 SYGVKD, per germline. Trimming left V 6 bases short and J 8 bases short, with 13 bases between. The CDR3 runs 13 residues. The CDR3 sequence is CAIRGRVGEKLFF. CDR3 coding DNA: TGTGCCATCAGAGGCAGGGTAGGGGAAAAACTGTTTTTT.

V usage is TRBV20-1 and J usage is TRBJ2-3, with a possible D match to TRBD2 (7 bases). The V gene lost 5 bases and the J gene lost 0 bases, with 15 bases spanning the gap. The CDR3 contains 15 residues. CDR1 is DFQATT, CDR2 SNEGSKA, per germline (reference sequence). CDR3 protein: CSARFGGQSTDTQYF. The CDR3 nucleotides are TGCAGTGCTCGTTTCGGGGGGCAGAGCACAGATACGCAGTATTTT.

For this clonotype: This may be a read error, as it is one base from a much larger clone. The chain joins TRBV24-1 to TRBJ2-5; the D gene is possibly TRBD2 (5 bases). The better agreement between TRBJ2-1 and the DNA end casts doubt on the J call. The CDR3 consists of 14 residues. From germline, CDR1 is KGHDR and CDR2 SFDVKD. The CDR3 region is CATSDTGIQETQFF. Here the CDR3 DNA reads TGTGCCACCAGTGATACGGGAATCCAAGAGACCCAGTTCTTC.

This clonotype has just one count. V is TRBV10-2 and J is TRBJ2-7; 7 bases fit TRBD2. The CDR3 extends over 14 amino acids. Trimming took 3 bases from V and 2 from J; bases not matched to a gene: 4. The germline V gene encodes CDR1 WSHSY and CDR2 SAAADI. DNA of the CDR3: TGCGCCAGCAGTGACCAGCGGGGAGCCTACGAGCAGTACTTC. Protein product: CASSDQRGAYEQYF.

This clonotype was seen a handful of times. The rearrangement joins TRBV7-2 to TRBJ2-5, with TRBD2 matching 9 bases. The germline CDR1 and CDR2 sequences are SGHTA and FQGNSA. CDR3 length: 14 residues. V lost 5 bases, J lost 2 bases, and 3 bases stayed unmatched. The CDR3 region has the DNA TGTGCCAGCAGCGGCCTAGCGGGGCAAGAGACCCAGTACTTC. Its translation is CASSGLAGQETQYF.

This clonotype was picked up a small number of times. DNA of the CDR3: TGCGCCAGCAGCTTGATGGGGCGCGAGGAGACCCAGTACTTC. Translation gives CASSLMGREETQYF. The rearrangement links TRBV5-1 to TRBJ2-5; tentatively, D is TRBD1 (5 bases). CDR3 size: 14 residues. CDR1 and CDR2 (germline): SGHRS, YFSETQ. Deletions cut 1 base from V and 5 bases from J, with 12 bases between.

The V call is TRBV6-5, the J call TRBJ2-3, with 9 bases matching TRBD2. This CDR3 comprises 16 residues. In germline, CDR1 is MNHEY, CDR2 SVGAGI. Trimming cost V 2 bases and J 4 bases; bases outside gene matches: 7. The CDR3 reads CASSYRRRGGADTQYF. The CDR3 DNA is TGTGCCAGCAGTTACAGGAGGCGGGGGGGAGCAGATACGCAGTATTTT.

The sample holds a few counts of this clonotype. The CDR3, as DNA: TGCGCCAGCAGCACCGGGACTAGAGAAAAAGAGACCCAGTACTTC. Translating gives CASSTGTREKETQYF. The genes are TRBV5-1 and TRBJ2-5; 8 bases align to TRBD2. CDR1 and CDR2 (germline): SGHRS, YFSETQ. Trimming removed 4 bases from V and 3 bases from J; junction bases left unmatched: 8. CDR3 length: 15 residues.

The chain joins TRBV20-1 to TRBJ1-5; D not certain. Germline V CDR1 and CDR2: DFQATT, SNEGSKA (reference sequence). V gave up 4 bases and J gave up 5 bases, with 18 bases separating them. The length of the CDR3 is 15 residues. The CDR3 bases are TGCAGTGCTACCCTGACCCCGGAGGTGTATCAGCCCCAGCATTTT. Protein product: CSATLTPEVYQPQHF.

The V call is TRBV5-6, the J call TRBJ2-1; 11 positions match TRBD2. CDR1 and CDR2 (germline): SGHDT, YYEEEE. V gave up 3 bases and J gave up 6 bases; unmatched junction bases: 8. The CDR3 loop spans 16 amino acids. The DNA for the CDR3 is TGTGCCAGCAGCTACGGATTAGCGGGAGGGCTCAATGAGCAGTTCTTC. Its protein is CASSYGLAGGLNEQFF.